Below, 32 T cell receptor beta chains from the same sample are listed, as sequenced in a study of blood T cell repertoires in COVID-19 (dated by TCRdb to 2019 to 2021). The library was prepared using the immunoSEQ multiplex PCR assay. Here the immuneACCESS table is served through TCRdb, limited to in-frame sequences with V and J called. Missing clones are a known gap in these copies; in checked studies unresolved V genes cover under half, and the rest lacks a known reason. This sample comprises hundreds of thousands of clones, roughly 76% of them detected only once. The top ten clonotypes cover 7.5% of the sample. The source material was peripheral blood. Source of these receptors: a woman older than 75 with COVID-19, enrolled during active disease.

The genes are TRBV27 and TRBJ1-4, with TRBD1 matching over 8 bases. The CDR3 spans 13 residues. The ends lost 6 bases at V and 8 bases at J; junction bases unmatched: 5. The germline CDR1 and CDR2 sequences are MNHEY and SMNVEV (reference sequence). The CDR3 is CASRTGVGEKLFF. The CDR3 nucleotides are TGTGCCAGCAGGACAGGGGTGGGGGAAAAACTGTTTTTT.

This rearrangement joins TRBV20-1 to TRBJ2-7; 7 bases map to TRBD2. V lost 1 base and J lost 12; bases outside the gene matches: 6. The CDR3 spans 11 residues. Germline V gene lookup returns CDR1 DFQATT and CDR2 SNEGSKA (reference sequence). CDR3 region: CSARVLADRYF. CDR3 in DNA: TGCAGTGCTAGAGTCCTAGCGGACCGGTACTTC.

The genes are TRBV2 and TRBJ1-6; D unresolved. The V end was cut by 7 bases, the J end by 7 bases, with 11 bases between. The CDR3 runs 13 residues. CDR1 and CDR2 from the germline V gene are SNHLY and FYNNEI. The CDR3 here is CASTQNANSPLHF. The CDR3 coding sequence is TGTGCCAGCACCCAGAACGCCAATTCACCCCTCCACTTT.

The chain is built from TRBV7-9 and TRBJ2-3; D ambiguous. Trimming stripped 1 base from V and 5 bases from J, with 10 bases between. This CDR3 has 14 amino acids. CDR1 is SEHNR and CDR2 is FQNEAQ in the germline V gene (reference sequence). The CDR3 DNA follows: TGTGCCAGCAGCTTAGGGGCAGGCAAAGATACGCAGTATTTT. This codes for CASSLGAGKDTQYF. Based on the CDR3 plus reference TRBV7-9 and TRBJ2-3, the full variable domain is DTGVSQNPRHKITKRGQNVTFRCDPISEHNRLYWYRQTLGQGPEFLTYFQNEAQLEKSRLLSDRFSAERPKGSFSTLEIQRTEQGDSAMYLCASSLGAGKDTQYFGPGTRLTVL.

This clone has just one count. The chain has TRBV7-9 and TRBJ1-2, with 8 bases that match TRBD1. The ends lost 1 base at V and 3 bases at J; junction bases unmatched: 4. The CDR3 length is 15 residues. Germline loops: CDR1 SEHNR, CDR2 FQNEAQ (reference sequence). CDR3 nucleotide sequence: TGTGCCAGCAGCTTAGATGGGACAGGAGACTATGGCTACACCTTC. Translating it yields CASSLDGTGDYGYTF.

This sequence joins TRBV13 and TRBJ2-1; TRBD2 aligns across 10 bases. CDR1 is PRHDT and CDR2 is FYEKMQ in the germline V gene (reference sequence). The V and J ends lost 5 bases and 9 bases, in that order; junction bases with no gene match: 19. The CDR3 spans 18 residues. CDR3 DNA: TGTGCCAGCAGCACGGGGGGGTCAGCGGGAGGGCCCCGAGGTGAGCAGTTCTTC. Translated: CASSTGGSAGGPRGEQFF.

This chain uses TRBV18 with TRBJ2-7; a weak D match, TRBD1 (8 bases). The V gene lost 8 bases and the J gene lost 2 bases, with 19 bases spanning the gap. The length of the CDR3 is 15 residues. Germline V gives CDR1 KGHSH, CDR2 LQKENI. CDR3 DNA sequence: TGTGCCAGCACGCCTACAGGGGGAGGGCCCTACGAGCAGTACTTC. This encodes CASTPTGGGPYEQYF.

The J gene is TRBJ1-6, the V gene TRBV5-1; TRBD1 agrees at 9 bases. The CDR3 is 18 amino acids. The germline gives CDR1 SGHRS, CDR2 YFSETQ. The trim removed 9 bases at V and 0 bases at J, leaving 13 bases unmatched. The CDR3 coding sequence is TGCGCCATTATCCCGGGACAGGGAGAATACTCCTATAATTCACCCCTCCACTTT. It specifies CAIIPGQGEYSYNSPLHF.

This clone was seen ten or more times. The CDR3 bases are TGTGCCAGCAGTTCAGGGAGGGGCGAGCAGTACTTC. Encoded protein: CASSSGRGEQYF. J is TRBJ2-7 and V is TRBV12-3 or TRBV12-4, with 7 nucleotides matching TRBD2. The CDR3 contains 12 residues. V shed 4 bases and J 6 bases; nucleotides not matched to a gene: 3.

The chain links TRBV3-1 (or the pseudogene TRBV3-2) to TRBJ2-1; no clear D. Germline CDR1 LGHDT, CDR2 YNNKEL (reference sequence). The CDR3 runs to 12 residues. V shed 1 base and J shed 9 bases, with 7 bases lying between them. CDR3 amino acids: CASSQGAIEQFF. The CDR3 DNA reads as TGTGCCAGCAGCCAAGGAGCAATTGAGCAGTTCTTC.

V and J are TRBV6-2 or TRBV6-3 and TRBJ2-7, with a possible D match to TRBD1 (6 bases). Per the germline V gene, CDR1 is MNHEY and CDR2 is SVGEGT. V lost 2 bases, J lost 0 bases, and 14 bases lay in between. This CDR3 has 16 amino acids. The CDR3 DNA sequence: TGTGCCAGCAGTTACCCGTTCGGGGACACCTCCTACGAGCAGTACTTC. Protein sequence: CASSYPFGDTSYEQYF.

The J gene is TRBJ1-5, the V gene TRBV19; D perhaps matches TRBD1 (5 bases). CDR3 size: 15 residues. V shed 3 bases and J shed 7 bases, with 16 bases lying between them. Germline assignment: CDR1 LNHDA and CDR2 SQIVND (reference sequence). CDR3 bases: TGTGCCAGTAGTATGGGGCAGGGAAGACAACAGCCCCAGCATTTT. Translating it yields CASSMGQGRQQPQHF.

The chain employs TRBV7-3 and TRBJ2-5; 7 nucleotides match TRBD2. Per the germline V gene, CDR1 is SGHTA and CDR2 is FQGTGA. After removal of 3 bases from V and 4 bases from J, the junction contained 2 bases not matched to a gene. CDR3 length: 13 residues. The CDR3: CASSLGGIETQYF. CDR3 coding DNA: TGTGCCAGCAGCTTGGGGGGGATAGAGACCCAGTACTTC. Drawing the rest from reference TRBV7-3 and TRBJ2-5, the complete variable domain is GAGVSQTPSNKVTEKGKYVELRCDPISGHTALYWYRQSLGQGPEFLIYFQGTGAADDSGLPNDRFFAVRPEGSVSTLKIQRTERGDSAVYLCASSLGGIETQYFGPGTRLLVL.

The chain carries TRBV30 and TRBJ2-1; D remains ambiguous. The CDR3 covers 11 residues. CDR1 is GTSNPN, CDR2 SVGIG, per germline (reference sequence). Trimming took off 3 bases at V and 7 bases at J, with 7 bases between the two ends. DNA for the CDR3: TGTGCCTGGAGCCTCCTGAATGAGCAGTTCTTC. Translation gives CAWSLLNEQFF. The entire variable domain, with the rest obtained from reference TRBV30 and TRBJ2-1, is as follows: SQTIHQWPATLVQPVGSPLSLECTVEGTSNPNLYWYRQAAGRGLQLLFYSVGIGQISSEVPQNLSASRPQDRQFILSSKKLLLSDSGFYLCAWSLLNEQFFGPGTRLTVL.

V gene TRBV6-5 combines with J gene TRBJ1-3, with 9 bases identical to TRBD1. V dropped 6 bases and J dropped 4; count of bases not matched to a gene: 7. Looked up from germline, CDR1 is MNHEY and CDR2 is SVGAGI. This CDR3 is built from 15 residues. CDR3 protein: CASRTGTGRGNTIYF. As DNA, the CDR3 is TGTGCCAGCAGAACTGGGACAGGGCGCGGAAACACCATATATTTT.

This chain links TRBV15 with TRBJ2-2; D is perhaps TRBD2 (6 bases). Between the trimmed V and J ends, which lost 1 base and 4 bases, there was a span of 10 bases. The CDR3 runs to 15 residues. Germline V lookup: CDR1 LNHNV, CDR2 YYDKDF (reference sequence). The CDR3 nucleotides are TGTGCCACCAGCAGAGCGGGAGTTGGCACCGGGGAGCTGTTTTTT. It yields the protein CATSRAGVGTGELFF.

The V and J genes are TRBV18 and TRBJ1-2, with TRBD1 identical over 7 bases. With V trimmed by 1 base and J by 0 bases, 5 bases remained unmatched. The CDR3 is 16 amino acids. Germline V gives CDR1 KGHSH, CDR2 LQKENI. The CDR3 reads CASSPLTGTANYGYTF. The CDR3 DNA follows: TGTGCCAGCTCACCACTGACAGGGACAGCTAACTATGGCTACACCTTC.

V is TRBV18 and J is TRBJ2-7; TRBD1 aligns across 9 bases. The V gene's germline CDR1 is KGHSH and CDR2 LQKENI. V lost 5 bases and J lost 2; bases outside the gene matches: 4. The CDR3 spans 14 residues. CDR3: CASSTGTGTYEQYF. DNA of the CDR3: TGTGCCAGCTCAACCGGGACAGGGACCTACGAGCAGTACTTC.

The chain employs TRBV7-6 and TRBJ1-1; 11 nucleotides align to TRBD1. V shed 4 bases and J 6 bases; nucleotides not matched to a gene: 4. The CDR3 is 14 amino acids. Per germline, CDR1 SGHVS and CDR2 FNYEAQ. The CDR3: CASSSRDRGAEAFF. The DNA for the CDR3 is TGTGCCAGCAGCTCCCGGGACAGGGGGGCTGAAGCTTTCTTT. Together with reference TRBV7-6 and TRBJ1-1, the CDR3 gives the full variable domain: GAGVSQSPRYKVTKRGQDVALRCDPISGHVSLYWYRQALGQGPEFLTYFNYEAQQDKSGLPNDRFSAERPEGSISTLTIQRTEQRDSAMYRCASSSRDRGAEAFFGQGTRLTVV.

V gene TRBV7-2 combines with J gene TRBJ1-2, with 11 bases fitting TRBD1. The CDR3 runs 14 residues. V shed 5 bases, J shed 4 bases, and the junction held 3 bases outside the gene matches. In germline, CDR1 is SGHTA, CDR2 FQGNSA. In DNA, the CDR3 is TGTGCCAGCAGCGGACAGGGGGCGGGCTATGGCTACACCTTC. Encoded protein: CASSGQGAGYGYTF.

This chain joins TRBV6-6 and TRBJ2-4; TRBD2 matches 12 bases. Germline CDR1 and CDR2: MNHNY and SVGAGI (reference sequence). The CDR3 runs 14 residues. With V trimmed by 4 bases and J by 11 bases, 6 bases remained unmatched. The CDR3 is CASSSGLAGGVQYF. In nucleotides, the CDR3 is TGTGCCAGCAGTTCGGGACTAGCGGGCGGGGTTCAGTACTTC.

The V gene is TRBV21-1, the J gene TRBJ1-4; the listed D gene, TRBD1, was not tested against the DNA. TRBV21-1 represents a pseudogene. The CDR3 extends over 15 amino acids. The CDR3 loop reads CASSTARGQNEKLFF. In DNA form, the CDR3 reads TGTGCCAGCAGCACTGCGAGGGGACAGAATGAAAAACTGTTTTTT.

This clone was detected a few times. V is TRBV24-1 and J is TRBJ1-2; 11 nucleotides align to TRBD1. The length of the CDR3 is 15 residues. In germline, CDR1 is KGHDR, CDR2 SFDVKD. Trimming took 5 bases from V and 8 from J; bases not matched to a gene: 9. CDR3 nucleotide sequence: TGTGCCACCAGTGGCCCCTGGACAGGGGGCGACGGCTACACCTTC. Its translation: CATSGPWTGGDGYTF.

This clone has only one observation. The chain uses TRBV10-1 and TRBJ2-7; D might be TRBD1 (6 bases). Germline lookup yields CDR1 WNHNN and CDR2 SYGVQD (reference sequence). The V and J ends lost 8 bases and 9 bases respectively, with 20 bases between them. The CDR3 loop spans 13 amino acids. The CDR3 here is CASLPGVGRGQYF. Here the CDR3 DNA reads TGCGCCAGCCTCCCAGGGGTCGGCCGAGGGCAGTACTTC.

V and J are TRBV7-9 and TRBJ1-6, with D possibly being TRBD1 (6 bases). Trimming stripped 5 bases from V and 5 bases from J, with 13 bases between. The CDR3 covers 15 residues. Germline V gene data show CDR1 as SEHNR and CDR2 as FQNEAQ (reference sequence). CDR3 DNA sequence: TGTGCCAGCAGCCCCCGGGACATACATAATTCACCCCTCCACTTT. Its translation is CASSPRDIHNSPLHF.

This chain uses TRBV7-9 with TRBJ2-5; the D gene is possibly TRBD2 (5 bases). The germline V and J ends were trimmed by 8 bases and 5 bases, with 33 bases remaining between them. CDR1 and CDR2 (germline): SEHNR, FQNEAQ (reference sequence). The CDR3 spans 19 residues. This CDR3 reads CASSLRTVVRAERGETQYF. CDR3 in DNA: TGTGCCAGCTCCCTCCGCACGGTGGTGAGAGCGGAGCGAGGGGAGACCCAGTACTTC.

This clone was detected only once. The chain joins TRBV6-4 to TRBJ2-5, with 13 bases that match TRBD2. Germline CDR1 MRHNA, CDR2 SNTAGT. The CDR3 spans 16 residues. V shed 6 bases and J 2 bases; nucleotides not matched to a gene: 6. CDR3 bases: TGTGCCAGCAGAAGACTAGCGGGGGGCCTACAAGAGACCCAGTACTTC. This sequence encodes CASRRLAGGLQETQYF.

The chain has TRBV27 and TRBJ2-2; 13 bases align to TRBD2. This CDR3 has 17 amino acids. Losses at the gene ends were 4 bases for V and 2 bases for J; bases not matched to a gene: 4. Germline CDR1 and CDR2: MNHEY and SMNVEV (reference sequence). CDR3 in DNA: TGTGCCAGCAGTTATCGGACTAGCGGGAGAAACACCGGGGAGCTGTTTTTT. It specifies CASSYRTSGRNTGELFF.

V and J are TRBV28 and TRBJ1-1; 9 bases are a match to TRBD1. The CDR3 has 12 residues. V lost 6 bases, J lost 10 bases, and 6 bases stayed unmatched. The germline V gene encodes CDR1 MDHEN and CDR2 SYDVKM. CDR3 residues: CASRIGQGRAFF. The CDR3 nucleotides read TGTGCCAGCAGGATCGGACAGGGGAGAGCTTTCTTT.

As concerns this clone: A junction boundary mismatches the germline segment, possibly from a read error. This chain uses TRBV7-7 with TRBJ2-1; D is possibly TRBD2 (6 bases). Germline V gene data show CDR1 as SSHAT and CDR2 as FNYEAQ (reference sequence). The CDR3 is made up of 14 amino acids. CDR3 sequence: CASSLGGPYNEQFF. Written as DNA, the CDR3 is TGTGCTAGCAGCTTAGGAGGGCCCTACAATGAGCAGTTCTTC. The complete variable domain, with remaining parts taken from reference TRBV7-7 and TRBJ2-1, reads GAGVSQSPRYKVTKRGQDVTLRCDPISSHATLYWYQQALGQGPEFLTYFNYEAQPDKSGLPSDRFSAERPEGSISTLTIQRTEQRDSAMYRCASSLGGPYNEQFFGPGTRLTVL.

The CDR3 bases are TGTGCCAGCAGTTTATATGGGGGGTTTAATTCACCCCTCCACTTT. Encoded protein: CASSLYGGFNSPLHF. V and J are TRBV27 and TRBJ1-6; TRBD1 might be the D (5 bases). Germline V gives CDR1 MNHEY, CDR2 SMNVEV (reference sequence). The CDR3 runs to 15 residues. V lost 1 base and J 6 bases, leaving 10 bases between the germline ends.

The chain is built from TRBV12-3 or TRBV12-4 and TRBJ1-2; D unclear. This CDR3 has 13 residues. V was cut by 5 bases and J by 8 bases, with 15 bases left in between. For the CDR3, the DNA is TGTGCCAGCAGTCCCCGAGCGGGGAAAGGCTACACCTTC. It specifies CASSPRAGKGYTF.